The subject of this entry is one T cell receptor (beta chain). Its antigen is not known. Reverse transcription of about 0.45 to 1 ug RNA was performed with random hexamers. TCRdb analysed the immunoSEQ multiplex PCR reads with MiXCR anew, one entry per CDR3 protein. The sample yields some 170,000 distinct CDR3 sequences, roughly 94% seen once. TCR beta was sequenced from blood CD8+ and CD4+ T cells. This entry is derived from a study of CD8 T cells in Susac syndrome. Whole-study context: Treatment at blood withdrawal was none, corticosteroids, or intravenous immunoglobulin alone in Susac syndrome patients.

General study points: By the study's own acknowledgment, its TCR sequencing and HLA analysis included relatively few individuals.

Sample: CD4+ T cells from PBMCs. The receptor was isolated from a human donor with Susac syndrome.

The chain's CDR3 is CSVEGMGGAPDTQYF. The CDR3 DNA follows: TGCAGCGTTGAAGGAATGGGAGGGGCCCCAGATACGCAGTATTTT. The chain combines TRBV29-1 with TRBJ2-3; 7 bases line up with TRBD2. V was pared by 1 base and J by 4 bases, with 8 bases of the junction left unmatched. Germline V gene sequence: CDR1 SQVTM, CDR2 ANQGSEA. CDR3 length equals 15 residues.